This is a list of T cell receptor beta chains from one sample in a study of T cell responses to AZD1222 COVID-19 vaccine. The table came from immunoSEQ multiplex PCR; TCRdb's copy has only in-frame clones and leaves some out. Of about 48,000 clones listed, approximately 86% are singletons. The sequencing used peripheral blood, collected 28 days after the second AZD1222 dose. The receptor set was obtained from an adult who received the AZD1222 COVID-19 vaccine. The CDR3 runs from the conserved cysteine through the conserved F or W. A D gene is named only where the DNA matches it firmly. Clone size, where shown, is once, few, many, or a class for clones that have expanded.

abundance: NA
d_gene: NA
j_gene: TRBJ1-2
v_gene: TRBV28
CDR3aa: CASKMENYGYTF
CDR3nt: TGTGCCAGCAAGATGGAGAACTATGGCTACACCTTC

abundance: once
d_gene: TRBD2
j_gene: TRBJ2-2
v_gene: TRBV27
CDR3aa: CVSTSLAGGRTGELFF
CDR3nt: TGTGTCTCGACATCCTTAGCGGGAGGGCGCACCGGGGAGCTGTTTTTT

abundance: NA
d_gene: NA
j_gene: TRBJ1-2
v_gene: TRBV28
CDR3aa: CASRPTGGEAEVYGYTF
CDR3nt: TGTGCCAGCAGACCGACCGGGGGGGAGGCGGAGGTCTATGGCTACACCTTC

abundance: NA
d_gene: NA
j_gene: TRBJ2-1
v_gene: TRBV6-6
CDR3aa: CASSYPGQNEQFF
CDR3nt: TGTGCCAGCAGTTACCCCGGACAGAATGAGCAGTTCTTC

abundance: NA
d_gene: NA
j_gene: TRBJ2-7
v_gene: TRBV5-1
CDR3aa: CASSLGGSLYEQYF
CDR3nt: TGCGCCAGCAGCTTGGGGGGATCACTCTACGAGCAGTACTTC

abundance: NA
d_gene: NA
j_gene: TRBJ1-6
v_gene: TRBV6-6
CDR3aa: CAIDSRGNSPLHF
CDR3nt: TGTGCCATCGATTCCAGGGGTAATTCACCCCTCCACTTT

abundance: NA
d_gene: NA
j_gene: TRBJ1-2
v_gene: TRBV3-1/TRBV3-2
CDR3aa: CASSQAGGYGYTF
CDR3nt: TGTGCCAGCAGCCAAGCGGGCGGTTATGGCTACACCTTC

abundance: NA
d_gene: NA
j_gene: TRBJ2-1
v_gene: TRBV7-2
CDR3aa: CASSLLAEQFF
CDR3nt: TGTGCCAGCAGCTTGCTAGCGGAGCAGTTCTTC

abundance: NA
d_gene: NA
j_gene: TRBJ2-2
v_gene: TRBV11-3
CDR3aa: CASSLAVGTGELFF
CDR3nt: TGTGCCAGCAGCTTAGCGGTTGGCACCGGGGAGCTGTTTTTT

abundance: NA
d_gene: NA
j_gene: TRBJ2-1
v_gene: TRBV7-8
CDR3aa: CASSREAGGQGPYNEQFF
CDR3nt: TGTGCCAGCAGCCGGGAGGCCGGAGGACAGGGTCCCTACAATGAGCAGTTCTTC

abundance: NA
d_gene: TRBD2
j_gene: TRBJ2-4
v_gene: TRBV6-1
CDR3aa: CASSEGGGRGLAIQYF
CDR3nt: TGTGCCAGCAGTGAAGGCGGCGGGAGGGGTTTAGCCATTCAGTACTTC

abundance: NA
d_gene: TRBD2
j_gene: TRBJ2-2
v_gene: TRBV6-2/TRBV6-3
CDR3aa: CASSYYPGLMNTGELFF
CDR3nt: TGTGCCAGCAGTTACTATCCGGGACTAATGAACACCGGGGAGCTGTTTTTT

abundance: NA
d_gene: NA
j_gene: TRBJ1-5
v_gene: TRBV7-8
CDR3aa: CASSLMKGNQPQHF
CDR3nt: TGTGCCAGCAGCTTAATGAAGGGCAATCAGCCCCAGCATTTT

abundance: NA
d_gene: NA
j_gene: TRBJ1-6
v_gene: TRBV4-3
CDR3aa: CASSQDPGPMSSPLHF
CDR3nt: TGCGCCAGCAGCCAAGATCCAGGCCCGATGAGCTCACCCCTCCACTTT

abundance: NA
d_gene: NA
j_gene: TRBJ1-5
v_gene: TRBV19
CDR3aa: CASSIDSGNQPQHF
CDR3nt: TGTGCCAGTAGTATAGACAGCGGCAATCAGCCCCAGCATTTT

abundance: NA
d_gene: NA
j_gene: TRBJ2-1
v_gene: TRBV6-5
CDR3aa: CASSYSWGSYNEQFF
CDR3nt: TGTGCCAGCAGTTACTCCTGGGGGTCCTACAATGAGCAGTTCTTC

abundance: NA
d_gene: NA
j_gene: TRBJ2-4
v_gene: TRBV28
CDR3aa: CASRSGVAKNIQYF
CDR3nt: TGTGCCAGCAGATCGGGAGTAGCCAAAAACATTCAGTACTTC

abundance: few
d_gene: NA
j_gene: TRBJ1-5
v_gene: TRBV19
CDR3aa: CASSILGQPQHF
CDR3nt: TGTGCCAGTAGTATCTTGGGGCAGCCCCAGCATTTT

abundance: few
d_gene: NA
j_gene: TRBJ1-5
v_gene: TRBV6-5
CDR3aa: CASIDAGGSNQPQHF
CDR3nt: TGTGCCAGCATCGACGCGGGTGGTAGCAATCAGCCCCAGCATTTT

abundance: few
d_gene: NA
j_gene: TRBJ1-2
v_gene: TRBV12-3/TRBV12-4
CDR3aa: CASSSDIRTGYTF
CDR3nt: TGTGCCAGCAGTTCAGACATTAGGACGGGCTACACCTTC

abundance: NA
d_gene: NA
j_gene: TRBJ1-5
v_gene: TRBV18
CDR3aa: CASSPAGHGNQPQHF
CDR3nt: TGTGCCAGCTCACCCGCGGGGCATGGCAATCAGCCCCAGCATTTT

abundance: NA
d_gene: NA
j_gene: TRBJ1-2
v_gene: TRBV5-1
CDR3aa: CASRQDSYGYTF
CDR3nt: TGCGCCAGCAGACAGGACAGTTATGGCTACACCTTC

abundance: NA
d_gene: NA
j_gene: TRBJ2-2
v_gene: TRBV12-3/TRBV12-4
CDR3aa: CASSPRGELFF
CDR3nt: TGTGCCAGCAGCCCACGGGGGGAGCTGTTTTTT

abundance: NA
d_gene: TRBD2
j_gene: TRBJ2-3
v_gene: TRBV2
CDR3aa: CASSEPAGLGSLTDTQYF
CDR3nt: TGTGCCAGCAGTGAACCAGCGGGGCTCGGCAGTCTCACAGATACGCAGTATTTT

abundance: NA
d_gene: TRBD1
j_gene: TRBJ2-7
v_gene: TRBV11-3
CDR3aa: CASSFGRRDRYPYEQYF
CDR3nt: TGTGCCAGCAGCTTTGGCCGTAGGGACAGGTACCCCTACGAGCAGTACTTC

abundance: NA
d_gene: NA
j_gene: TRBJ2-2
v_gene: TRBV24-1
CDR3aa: CATSLNSVDTGELFF
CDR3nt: TGTGCCACCTCGTTAAACTCAGTAGACACCGGGGAGCTGTTTTTT

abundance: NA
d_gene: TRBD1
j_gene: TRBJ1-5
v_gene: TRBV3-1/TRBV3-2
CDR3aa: CASSPDRDQPQHF
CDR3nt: TGTGCCAGCAGCCCCGACAGGGATCAGCCCCAGCATTTT

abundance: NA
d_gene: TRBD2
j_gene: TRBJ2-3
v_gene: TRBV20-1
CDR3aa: CSASTSGTADTQYF
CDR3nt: TGCAGTGCTAGTACTAGCGGGACCGCAGATACGCAGTATTTT

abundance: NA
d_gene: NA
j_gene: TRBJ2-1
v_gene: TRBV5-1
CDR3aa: CASTNPVYDEQFF
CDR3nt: TGCGCCAGCACCAATCCGGTATACGATGAGCAGTTCTTC

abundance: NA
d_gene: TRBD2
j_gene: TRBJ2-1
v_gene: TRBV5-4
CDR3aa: CASSPEGLAGDKFF
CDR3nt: TGTGCCAGCAGCCCCGAAGGCCTAGCGGGAGACAAGTTCTTC

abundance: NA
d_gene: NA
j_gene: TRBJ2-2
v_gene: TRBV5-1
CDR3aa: CASSLASSPSSGELFF
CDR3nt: TGCGCCAGCAGCTTGGCCTCATCACCCTCTAGCGGGGAGCTGTTTTTT

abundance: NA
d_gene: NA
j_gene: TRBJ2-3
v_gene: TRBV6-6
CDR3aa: CASRPTSTDTQYF
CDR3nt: TGTGCCAGCAGACCTACTAGCACAGATACGCAGTATTTT

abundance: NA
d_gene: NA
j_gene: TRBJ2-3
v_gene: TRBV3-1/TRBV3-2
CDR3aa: CASSQDRAGGDTQYF
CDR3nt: TGTGCCAGCAGCCAAGACCGAGCCGGGGGAGATACGCAGTATTTT

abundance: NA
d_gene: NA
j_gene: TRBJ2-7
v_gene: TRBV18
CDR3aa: CASSPGTGQYF
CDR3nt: TGTGCCAGCTCACCAGGGACGGGACAGTACTTC

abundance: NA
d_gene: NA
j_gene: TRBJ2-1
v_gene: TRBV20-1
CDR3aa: CSASSPRGNEQFF
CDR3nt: TGCAGTGCTAGTAGTCCCCGGGGTAATGAGCAGTTCTTC

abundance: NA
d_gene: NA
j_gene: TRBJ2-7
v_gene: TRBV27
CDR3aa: CASSFGTLSSYEQYF
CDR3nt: TGTGCCAGCAGTTTCGGGACTCTCTCCTCCTACGAGCAGTACTTC

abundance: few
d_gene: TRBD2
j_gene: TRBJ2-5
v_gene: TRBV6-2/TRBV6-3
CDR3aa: CASSHAGTKYF
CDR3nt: TGTGCCAGCAGCCACGCCGGGACTAAGTACTTC

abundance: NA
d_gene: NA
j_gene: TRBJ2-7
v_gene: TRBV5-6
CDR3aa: CASSPIQRTYEQYF
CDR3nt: TGTGCCAGCAGCCCAATACAGAGGACCTACGAGCAGTACTTC

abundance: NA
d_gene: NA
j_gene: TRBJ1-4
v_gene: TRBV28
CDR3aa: CASSLARPEKLFF
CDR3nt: TGTGCCAGCAGTTTGGCGAGGCCTGAAAAACTGTTTTTT

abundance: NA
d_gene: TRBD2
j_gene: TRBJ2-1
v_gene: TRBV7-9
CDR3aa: CAIPGTSGRAMDEQFF
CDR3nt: TGTGCCATCCCCGGGACTAGCGGGAGGGCCATGGATGAGCAGTTCTTC

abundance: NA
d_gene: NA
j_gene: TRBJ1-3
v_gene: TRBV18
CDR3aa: CASSQGSGNTIYF
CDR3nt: TGTGCCAGCTCACAGGGCTCTGGAAACACCATATATTTT

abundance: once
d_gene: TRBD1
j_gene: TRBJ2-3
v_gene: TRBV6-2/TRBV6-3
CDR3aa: CASSPGTESTDTQYF
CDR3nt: TGTGCCAGCAGTCCCGGGACAGAGAGCACAGATACGCAGTATTTT

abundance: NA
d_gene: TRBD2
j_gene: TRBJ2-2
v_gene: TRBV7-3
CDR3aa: CASSGSPPGGGTGELFF
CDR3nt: TGTGCCAGCAGCGGAAGTCCTCCGGGAGGGGGGACCGGGGAGCTGTTTTTT

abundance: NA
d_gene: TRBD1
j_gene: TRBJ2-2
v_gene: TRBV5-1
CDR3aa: CASSSRTGGAIKNTGELFF
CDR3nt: TGCGCCAGCAGCTCTCGGACAGGGGGGGCGATTAAGAACACCGGGGAGCTGTTTTTT

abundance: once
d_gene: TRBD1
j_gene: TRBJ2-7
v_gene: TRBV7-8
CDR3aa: CASRRPGTGTYEQYF
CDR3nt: TGTGCCAGCAGACGCCCCGGGACAGGGACCTACGAGCAGTACTTC

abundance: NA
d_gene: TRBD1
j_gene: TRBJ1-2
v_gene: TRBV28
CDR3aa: CASSLGQNYGYTF
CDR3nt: TGTGCCAGCAGTTTGGGACAGAACTATGGCTACACCTTC

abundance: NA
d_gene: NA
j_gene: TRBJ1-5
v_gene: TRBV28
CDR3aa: CASRTRQGPLNQPQHF
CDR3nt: TGTGCCAGCAGAACCCGGCAGGGCCCCTTAAATCAGCCCCAGCATTTT

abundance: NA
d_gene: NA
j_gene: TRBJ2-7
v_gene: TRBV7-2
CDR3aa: CASSVGYEQYF
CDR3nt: TGTGCCAGCAGCGTTGGGTACGAGCAGTACTTC

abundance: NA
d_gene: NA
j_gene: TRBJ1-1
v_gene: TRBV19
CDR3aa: CASSIGTGSSEAFF
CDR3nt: TGTGCCAGTAGTATAGGTACAGGCTCTTCTGAAGCTTTCTTT

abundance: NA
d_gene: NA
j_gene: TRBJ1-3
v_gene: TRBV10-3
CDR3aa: CAISDPGWGSGNTIYF
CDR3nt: TGTGCCATCAGTGACCCAGGCTGGGGGTCCGGAAACACCATATATTTT

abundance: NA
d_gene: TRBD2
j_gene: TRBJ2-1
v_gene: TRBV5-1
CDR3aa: CASSLRTSGSRANEQFF
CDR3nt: TGCGCCAGCAGCTTGAGGACTAGCGGGAGTAGGGCCAATGAGCAGTTCTTC